The 19 T cell receptor beta chains below were found in one sample sequenced in a study of blood T cell repertoires in COVID-19. Sequenced by immunoSEQ multiplex PCR; TCRdb stores in-frame clones only, minus some. The sample consists of hundreds of thousands of clones, about 87% of them appearing once. Input material: peripheral blood. The receptors were sampled from a man younger than 30 with COVID-19, enrolled during active disease.

The V and J genes are TRBV2 and TRBJ1-5, with 9 bases matching TRBD1. This CDR3 region has 14 residues. J gave up 4 bases and V 4 bases, and 2 bases lay outside the gene matches. Germline lookup yields CDR1 SNHLY and CDR2 FYNNEI. Here the CDR3 reads CASSGTGENQPQHF. CDR3 in DNA: TGTGCCAGCAGTGGGACAGGGGAAAATCAGCCCCAGCATTTT.

This chain connects TRBV2 to TRBJ2-2, with 11 bases lining up with TRBD1. The trim removed 6 bases at V and 11 bases at J, leaving 8 bases unmatched. The CDR3 extends over 14 amino acids. Germline loops: CDR1 SNHLY, CDR2 FYNNEI. CDR3 sequence reads: CASRLRDRGEELFF. In nucleotides, the CDR3 is TGTGCCAGCAGACTCCGGGACAGGGGGGAAGAGCTGTTTTTT.

This chain uses TRBV7-8 with TRBJ1-4, with 7 nucleotides matching TRBD1. This CDR3 contains 14 residues. J was trimmed by 8 bases and V by 5 bases; bases with no gene match: 8. Looked up from germline, CDR1 is SGHVS and CDR2 is FQNEAQ. The CDR3 sequence: CASSQTGLREKLFF. The DNA of the CDR3 is TGTGCCAGCAGCCAGACAGGGTTACGGGAAAAACTGTTTTTT.

V and J are TRBV5-1 and TRBJ1-4; perhaps TRBD1 as D (6 bases). This CDR3 spans 14 amino acids. The V end lost 0 bases, the J end lost 11 bases, and 14 bases lay between the germline ends. Germline assignment: CDR1 SGHRS and CDR2 YFSETQ. DNA for the CDR3: TGCGCCAGCAGCTTGGAAACTGGACAGACGAAACTGTTTTTT. This gives the protein CASSLETGQTKLFF.

The chain carries TRBV20-1 and TRBJ1-2, with D tentatively TRBD1 (6 bases). The CDR3 has 13 amino acids. Trimming pared 3 bases from V and 3 bases from J, leaving 11 bases between. Germline-derived CDR1 and CDR2 are DFQATT and SNEGSKA (reference sequence). The CDR3 DNA is TGCAGTGCTAGTCACAGGGATTACTATGGCTACACCTTC. Amino acids: CSASHRDYYGYTF.

V and J are TRBV3-1 (or the pseudogene TRBV3-2) and TRBJ2-5; TRBD2 matches 10 bases. The CDR3 is made up of 16 amino acids. Per the germline V gene, CDR1 is LGHDT and CDR2 is YNNKEL (reference sequence). With 1 base clipped from V and 4 bases from J, the junction kept 6 bases outside the gene matches. CDR3 sequence (DNA): TGTGCCAGCAGCCAAGGGGTAGCGGGAGGCCGAGAGACCCAGTACTTC. Encoded protein: CASSQGVAGGRETQYF.

V usage is TRBV28 and J usage is TRBJ1-4; a possible D gene is TRBD1 (5 bases). This CDR3 comprises 15 residues. Germline values: CDR1 MDHEN, CDR2 SYDVKM. Trimming cost V 3 bases and J 10 bases, with 18 bases left between them. The CDR3 here is CASSLGGEGKSKLFF. As DNA, the CDR3 is TGTGCCAGCAGTTTGGGAGGGGAGGGAAAGTCAAAACTGTTTTTT.

The chain has TRBV29-1 and TRBJ2-5; no definite D call. Deletions cut 4 bases from V and 4 bases from J, with 7 bases between. The CDR3 has 11 amino acids. Germline lookup yields CDR1 SQVTM and CDR2 ANQGSEA. In nucleotides, the CDR3 is TGCAGCGTTGTAGCCCGAGAGACCCAGTACTTC. Translation gives CSVVARETQYF.

Of note for this clone: Other DNA sequences in the sample encode the same CDR3. The chain combines TRBV6-5 with TRBJ2-1; tentative D call: TRBD1 (6 bases). The CDR3 has 12 residues. CDR1 MNHEY and CDR2 SVGAGI come from the germline V gene. V was trimmed by 5 bases and J by 8 bases, leaving 10 bases between them. This chain's CDR3 is CASSPTGYEQFF. DNA of the CDR3: TGTGCCAGCAGTCCTACAGGGTATGAGCAGTTCTTC.

CDR3 bases: TGTGCCAGCGCAGTCTCTCTCCTGGGACAGCAACTGGGTGATGGCTACACCTTC. Translation gives CASAVSLLGQQLGDGYTF. This chain links TRBV5-4 with TRBJ1-2; 7 bases fit TRBD1. V trimming: 7 bases; J trimming: 6 bases; junction bases outside the gene matches: 24. The length of the CDR3 is 18 residues. Germline CDR1 is SGHNT and CDR2 is YYREEE (reference sequence).

The chain recombines TRBV15 with TRBJ2-3; possible D gene TRBD2, 6 bases. V shed 5 bases and J shed 0 bases, with 12 bases lying between them. From germline, CDR1 is LNHNV and CDR2 YYDKDF (reference sequence). The CDR3 loop spans 15 amino acids. The CDR3 DNA is TGTGCCACCAGCGCTCCGGGGGAGAGCACAGATACGCAGTATTTT. Amino acids: CATSAPGESTDTQYF.

The chain uses TRBV6-6 and TRBJ2-7, with D possibly TRBD1 on 5 matching bases. Trimming removed 6 bases from V and 4 bases from J, with 13 bases in between. The germline CDR1 and CDR2 sequences are MNHNY and SVGAGI (reference sequence). The CDR3 has 13 amino acids. The CDR3 sequence: CASSLRGAYEQYF. The DNA of the CDR3 is TGTGCCAGCAGCCTCCGTGGGGCGTACGAGCAGTACTTC.

This clone was counted once. The chain couples TRBV11-1 to TRBJ1-1; TRBD1 might be the D (6 bases). Per the germline V gene, CDR1 is SGHAT and CDR2 is FQDESV (reference sequence). The V and J ends lost 0 bases and 6 bases respectively, with 14 bases between them. The CDR3 extends over 15 amino acids. The CDR3 DNA reads TGTGCCAGCAGCTTAGCTCAGGGGACACCTCCTGAAGCTTTCTTT. Translation gives CASSLAQGTPPEAFF.

The chain combines TRBV2 with TRBJ1-6; possibly TRBD1 for D (5 bases). Trimming left V 4 bases short and J 8 bases short, with 12 bases between. CDR1 SNHLY and CDR2 FYNNEI come from the germline V gene. The CDR3 runs to 14 residues. The CDR3 region is CASSGGQGYSPLHF. For the CDR3, the DNA is TGTGCCAGCAGTGGGGGCCAGGGTTATTCACCCCTCCACTTT.

The chain joins TRBV27 to TRBJ2-7, with D unresolved. Per the germline V gene, CDR1 is MNHEY and CDR2 is SMNVEV (reference sequence). The V gene lost 5 bases and the J gene lost 5 bases, with 19 bases spanning the gap. The CDR3 is made up of 15 amino acids. The CDR3 region is CASSPNRGSLHEQYF. Written as DNA, the CDR3 is TGTGCCAGCAGTCCGAACCGCGGAAGCTTGCACGAGCAGTACTTC.

The chain has TRBV3-1 (or the pseudogene TRBV3-2) and TRBJ2-3; D remains ambiguous. The CDR3 sequence is 15 residues long. Germline CDR1 LGHDT, CDR2 YNNKEL (reference sequence). The V end was cut by 0 bases, the J end by 2 bases, with 9 bases between. This chain's CDR3 is CASSQEESHTDTQYF. DNA of the CDR3: TGTGCCAGCAGCCAAGAGGAGAGCCACACAGATACGCAGTATTTT.

The genes are TRBV5-1 and TRBJ2-2; a possible D gene is TRBD2 (6 bases). CDR1 is SGHRS, CDR2 YFSETQ, per germline. This CDR3 is built from 14 residues. V was shortened by 4 bases and J by 6 bases, with 13 bases between the two germline ends. The CDR3 loop reads CASSPGTGAGELFF. As DNA, the CDR3 is TGCGCCAGCAGCCCCGGGACGGGAGCCGGGGAGCTGTTTTTT.

This chain uses TRBV19 with TRBJ2-3; 7 nucleotides line up with TRBD1. From germline, CDR1 is LNHDA and CDR2 SQIVND (reference sequence). V shed 7 bases, J shed 2 bases, and the junction held 9 bases outside the gene matches. The length of the CDR3 is 15 residues. CDR3 residues: CASTHPGTATDTQYF. CDR3 DNA sequence: TGTGCCAGTACCCACCCCGGGACAGCCACAGATACGCAGTATTTT.

V is TRBV6-2 or TRBV6-3 and J is TRBJ2-4; 7 bases align to TRBD1. This CDR3 is built from 14 residues. V trimming: 6 bases; J trimming: 5 bases; junction bases outside the gene matches: 7. Germline CDR1 MNHEY, CDR2 SVGEGT. The CDR3 DNA reads as TGTGCCAGCAGCCCAGGGGGAAACCAAAACATTCAGTACTTC. This codes for CASSPGGNQNIQYF.